This TCR beta chain was retrieved from a study of T cell responses to AZD1222 COVID-19 vaccine. Study results and limitations: Repertoires were collected only later (after the peak T cell response had occurred). Spike-spanning, vaccine-associated CD4 TCRs were dominant at 160-218 and 743-854. It should be noted that donors were predominantly white British and more often female, and clonal diversity was possibly underestimated.

About this clone itself: The antigen remains unidentified.

Profiled with immunoSEQ multiplex PCR; TCRdb holds only in-frame clones, not every one. The sample has 72,000 or so clones, 80% to 90% seen once. Trimming removed 2 bases at V and 10 bases at J, with 11 bases between. The germline V gene encodes CDR1 SGHDN and CDR2 FVKESK. The CDR3 covers 12 residues. The chain links TRBV14 to TRBJ1-1; D is undetermined. This TCR came from an adult who received the AZD1222 COVID-19 vaccine. The sample consisted of peripheral blood, taken 28 days after the second AZD1222 dose. In DNA, the CDR3 is TGTGCCAGCAGCCAAAATATGCGGGGAGCTTTCTTT. Translated, it gives CASSQNMRGAFF.